This T cell receptor beta chain was found in a study of T cells after yellow fever vaccination (dated 2019 in TCRdb). Describing the broader study: Libraries from fractions with low cell numbers were prepared with the SMART-Seq v4 Ultra Low Input RNA kit. To follow T-cell clones before and after both primary and booster YFV17D yellow fever vaccination, bulk TCR alpha and beta repertoires underwent longitudinal sequencing. Two healthy male donors made up the cohort, one aged 18 to 30 years and the other aged 30 to 40 years. Blood samples were taken at several timepoints before and after primary and secondary immunization, and bulk PBMC replicates and cell subsets were isolated. Overall study results and their limits: A small fraction of clonotypes showed up in both the CD4 and CD8 compartments, probably as a result of convergent recombination. Compared with the primary T-cell response, the secondary T-cell response was weaker but faster, peaking on day 5 rather than day 15. The study included only two donors, which limits how far the findings can be generalized. Because abundant contaminating clonotypes from the bulk population could be contained in FACS-sorted repertoires, computational filtering was required. Most clones expanded after primary vaccination were re-detected after the booster (almost 97% of CD4 and around 86% of CD8), suggesting broad memory maintenance.

Spanning cysteine to phenylalanine, the CDR3 consists of 17 amino acids. Of all the DNA, just the CDR3 is kept, 51 bases in frame from base 1. Trimming leaves V shorter by 1 base and J shorter by 4 bases, with the junction holding 10 bases beyond the gene matches. For CDR1 and CDR2, the germline V gene lists LGHNA and YSLEER. With regard to this clonotype: The specificity of this receptor is unknown. The input lacks base qualities; no much larger clone sits a single base away.

Explained via the paper, the treatment or condition label denotes: live attenuated yellow fever vaccine strain. At every blood-draw timepoint, two biological replicates of bulk PBMCs were collected. PBMCs were isolated from peripheral blood using a standard Ficoll-Paque protocol. TriZol was used to extract RNA from bulk PBMCs, from CD4 and CD8 fractions, and from dextramer-positive and dextramer-negative fractions. TCR cDNA was synthesized by 5'RACE template switching, which introduced a universal primer site and unique molecular identifiers. Priming for cDNA synthesis came from both the TCR alpha and TCR beta constant segments. Two PCR steps were used to amplify libraries, with sample barcodes and sequencing adapters being added in the second step. Sequencing of libraries was performed on Illumina HiSeq 2500 (2x100 bp) or NovaSeq (2x150 bp). In the original analysis: Demultiplexing of reads and collapsing into UMI consensus sequences were performed with MIGEC, and V(D)J alignment was carried out with MiXCR. Vaccine-responding clonotypes were identified with edgeR using replicate PBMC samples, with FDR below 0.01 and a log2 fold change above 5 up to day 15 being required. CD4 or CD8 identity was assigned to each bulk clonotype according to whether the clonotype was present at higher abundance in the sequenced CD4 repertoire or the sequenced CD8 repertoire. TCRdb trimmed the raw reads at Q25, called clones with MiXCR and kept productive beta chains. Each CDR3 protein gets just one entry, which takes the most common genes and DNA from the rows behind it. Clone size and V and J calls follow TCRdb, not the original study. The sample table shows roughly 500,000 distinct CDR3 sequences, and around 21% are seen once. Roughly an eighth of the sample rests with the top ten.

The sample in question was PBMCs, obtained 15 days after the yellow fever booster vaccination. The receptor comes from a man between 25 and 39 years old who received the YFV17D yellow fever vaccine. The rearrangement joined TRBV4-3 to TRBJ1-3, and TRBD1 matches 7 of the central bases. CDR3 region: CASSQVSTGFSGNTIYF. The DNA sequence follows: TGCGCCAGCAGCCAAGTATCGACAGGGTTTTCGGGAAACACCATATATTTT.